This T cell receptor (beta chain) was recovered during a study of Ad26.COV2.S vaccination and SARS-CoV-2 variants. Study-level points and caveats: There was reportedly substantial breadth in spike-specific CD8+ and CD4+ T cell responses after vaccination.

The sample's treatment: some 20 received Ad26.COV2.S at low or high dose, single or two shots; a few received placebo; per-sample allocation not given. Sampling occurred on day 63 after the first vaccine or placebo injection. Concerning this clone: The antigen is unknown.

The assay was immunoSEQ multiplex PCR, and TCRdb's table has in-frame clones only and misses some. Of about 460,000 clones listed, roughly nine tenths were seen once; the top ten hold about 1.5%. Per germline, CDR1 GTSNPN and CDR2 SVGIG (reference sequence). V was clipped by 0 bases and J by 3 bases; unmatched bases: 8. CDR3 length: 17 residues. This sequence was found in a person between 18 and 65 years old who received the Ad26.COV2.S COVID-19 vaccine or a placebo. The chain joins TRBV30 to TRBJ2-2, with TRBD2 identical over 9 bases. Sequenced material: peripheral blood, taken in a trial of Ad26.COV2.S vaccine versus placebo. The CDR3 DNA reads TGTGCCTGGAGTGTATCGCCTAGCGGGACGTACACCGGGGAGCTGTTTTTT. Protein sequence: CAWSVSPSGTYTGELFF. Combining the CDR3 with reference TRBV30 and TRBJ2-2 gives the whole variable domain SQTIHQWPATLVQPVGSPLSLECTVEGTSNPNLYWYRQAAGRGLQLLFYSVGIGQISSEVPQNLSASRPQDRQFILSSKKLLLSDSGFYLCAWSVSPSGTYTGELFFGEGSRLTVL.